This TCR beta chain emerged from a study of blood T cell repertoires in COVID-19 (dated by TCRdb to 2020 to 2022). About the full investigation: Collaborator samples came from the United States, Italy and Spain and covered acute and convalescent phases of COVID-19. The material from the prospective study consisted of cDNA or gDNA derived from T cells, B-cell-depleted T cells, or PBMCs. Subjects who had been exposed to COVID-19, were actively infected with it, or had recovered from it provided the deeply sampled blood TCRbeta repertoires that made up the dataset. The repertoires were made available in a free public database intended to serve as a resource for research on the immune response to SARS-CoV-2. Samples came from the ongoing ImmuneRACE study (first 160 participants) plus 1,254 subjects from 6 global collaborators. Nearly every sample came with metadata listing a de-identified subject ID, COVID-19 status, age in years and sex. Where available, HLA class I and class II types were obtained from metadata supplied by the sample provider rather than from assay-based typing. The study at large found these results: The amount of clinical and demographic metadata varied by source and participant and was provided uncurated.

There are 15 amino acids in the CDR3, from cysteine to phenylalanine inclusive. Just CDR3 DNA is preserved here, 45 bases in frame from base 1. CDR1 and CDR2, per the germline V gene (reference sequence), are MNHNY and SVGAGI. The junction shows trimming of 7 bases on V and 8 bases on J, and the gene matches do not reach 11 bases of it. Whole blood was collected in K2EDTA tubes by collaborating institutions according to the institutions' own protocols. For TCRbeta analysis, collaborators shipped samples in one of three forms: frozen whole blood, isolated PBMCs, or DNA extracted from either of those sample types. On this clone: Its antigen remains unidentified. No base quality information exists; no much larger clone differs at one position.

TCRbeta CDR3 regions were amplified from genomic DNA using the immunoSEQ Assay, a bias-controlled multiplex PCR. In the source study's methods: Nucleated cell counts per sample were estimated from amplification of reference gene primers within the assay. To quantify the absolute abundance of each unique TCRbeta CDR3 rearrangement, sequence reads were collapsed and filtered. For each sample, productive Simpson clonality was calculated by taking the square root of Simpson's diversity index across productive rearrangements. The table comes from immuneACCESS by way of TCRdb, which keeps in-frame sequences with V and J called. Part of the clones is missing from these tables; in studies checked, under half for an unresolved V gene and the rest for unknown reasons. V and J calls and clone size are as listed in that table; D and trimming were resolved from the DNA. This sample lists about 160,000 clones; roughly nine tenths were detected once. The ten largest account for approximately 0.5% of the sample.

The sequenced sample was peripheral blood. This TCR was sampled from a man aged 50 to 60 with acute or convalescent COVID-19. The chain is encoded by TRBV6-6 joined to TRBJ1-4; 9 bases in between match TRBD1. DNA sequence: TGTGCCAGCAATCTCGGCGGGACAGGGCAGGAAAAACTGTTTTTT. Its product reads: CASNLGGTGQEKLFF.